One sample yielded the 5 T cell receptor beta chains listed below, sequenced in a study of shared clonotypes between healthy human individuals. Assay: immunoSEQ multiplex PCR; the TCRdb copy retains only in-frame clones and omits some. In the table there are approximately 2,000,000 clones, just under 95% of which are singletons. Positive CCR7 selection of CD45RO-negative cells yielded the naive CD8 cells, and terminally differentiated effector memory CD45RA+ cells were excluded. The sample consisted of naive CD8+ T cells from PBMCs. These receptors were collected from a man younger than 35 in good health. Some clones in this sample may be carry-over from other donors' samples.

CDR3 region: CASSVGGLTYNEQFF. CDR3 bases: TGTGCCAGCAGCGTAGGCGGGTTAACCTACAATGAGCAGTTCTTC. V usage is TRBV9 and J usage is TRBJ2-1; D might be TRBD2 (5 bases). Germline V gives CDR1 SGDLS, CDR2 YYNGEE. The CDR3 extends over 15 amino acids. Trimming pared 0 bases from V and 2 bases from J, leaving 9 bases between.

This clone showed up just once. This chain links TRBV5-1 with TRBJ2-1; D is unresolved. V was trimmed by 4 bases and J by 2 bases, leaving 16 bases between them. This CDR3 region has 16 residues. CDR1 and CDR2 (germline): SGHRS, YFSETQ. CDR3: CASSPHTQPTYNEQFF. CDR3 coding DNA: TGCGCCAGCAGCCCGCACACGCAGCCAACCTACAATGAGCAGTTCTTC.

This chain joins TRBV7-3 and TRBJ2-5; 13 nucleotides match TRBD2. Losses at the gene ends were 4 bases for V and 5 bases for J; bases not matched to a gene: 4. The CDR3 covers 15 residues. The germline gives CDR1 SGHTA, CDR2 FQGTGA. This CDR3 reads CASSSGLAGSETQYF. The CDR3 region has the DNA TGTGCCAGCAGCTCGGGACTAGCGGGATCCGAGACCCAGTACTTC.

V usage is TRBV27 and J usage is TRBJ2-3; unclear D gene. The germline CDR1 and CDR2 sequences are MNHEY and SMNVEV (reference sequence). The CDR3 extends over 14 amino acids. The V gene lost 5 bases and the J gene lost 2 bases, with 11 bases spanning the gap. The CDR3 nucleotides are TGTGCCAGCAGTCCCAGGCCGCTCACAGATACGCAGTATTTT. Translating gives CASSPRPLTDTQYF.

The chain joins TRBV6-5 to TRBJ2-7; D possibly uses TRBD1 or TRBD2 (5 bases each). CDR1 and CDR2 (germline): MNHEY, SVGAGI. Trimming cost V 6 bases and J 4 bases, with 16 bases left between them. The CDR3 is 14 residues long. CDR3 in amino acids: CASSPGAGRYEQYF. The DNA for the CDR3 is TGTGCCAGCAGCCCCGGGGCAGGGCGGTACGAGCAGTACTTC.